This T cell receptor (beta chain) derives from a study of Graves' ophthalmopathy and Graves' hyperthyroidism (dated by TCRdb to between 2018 and 2020). With regard to the full study: A patient counted as having stable hyperthyroidism if there was no progression to ophthalmopathy within 18 months of follow-up. The study used signatures of the TCR beta repertoire to tell Graves' ophthalmopathy apart from Graves' hyperthyroidism and to predict which patients would progress to ophthalmopathy. In total, approximately 130 blood samples were TCR-sequenced: approximately 42 ophthalmopathy, over 70 hyperthyroidism and approximately 17 hyperthyroidism-to-ophthalmopathy patients. A discovery set of 100 patients (about 45 ophthalmopathy, about 59 stable hyperthyroidism) was enrolled to explore V-J signatures distinguishing ophthalmopathy from hyperthyroidism. An independent validation cohort comprised 18 hyperthyroidism patients and 15 to 17 patients who later progressed from hyperthyroidism to ophthalmopathy. T-cell repertoires of thyroid tissue and blood were compared in over 5 hyperthyroidism patients. Following sample collection, hyperthyroidism patients were given methimazole at a starting dose of 30 mg daily, and ophthalmopathy patients were given high-dose intravenous methylprednisolone.

For repertoire sequencing, TCR beta CDR3 regions were amplified from RNA transcripts. The first round was an RT-PCR using HTBI primers with the Qiagen OneStep RT-PCR kit, and this first round was followed by a second-round multiplex PCR, then size selection and purification. Sequencing of the libraries was carried out on an Illumina HiSeq2000 in paired-end mode with 100 bp reads. Regarding the original processing steps: SOAPnuke was used to process the reads, throwing out any read that had adapters, had uncalled bases, had a mean Phred below 15, or lacked an exact constant-primer or identifier match. High-quality paired reads were merged with COPE v1.2.5. Clonotypes were defined as unique nucleotide sequences and were aligned to IMGT TRB V, D and J references using MiTCR v1.1. Analysis was restricted to V-J combinations with a frequency above 0.0001, which covered about 99% of repertoires. A TCR clonal expansion and chaos score per V-J combination was defined as the ratio of F50 clonal expansion to chaos observed in the TCRdist matrix. Welch's t-statistics and random forest were used to narrow the features down to approximately 13 V-J combinations, which were then fed into a naive Bayes classifier. The Morisita-Horn index was used to measure how similar the thyroid and blood repertoires were. Starting from the raw public reads, TCRdb applied fastp trimming at Q25, assembled clones with MiXCR and retained in-frame beta chains. Each CDR3 protein gets just one entry, which takes the most common genes and DNA from the rows behind it. TCRdb's processing, not the authors', yielded these V and J calls. The sample has 900,000 to 1,200,000 distinct CDR3 sequences on record, about two fifths of them singletons. The top ten hold over 8.5% of the sample.

The cysteine opens and the phenylalanine closes a CDR3 of 17 amino acids. The kept DNA is CDR3 alone, 51 bases in frame from the first base. Trimming leaves V shorter by 6 bases and J shorter by 2 bases, with the junction holding 8 bases beyond the gene matches. The germline V gene sets CDR1 to MNHEY and CDR2 to SVGEGT. This clonotype has just a few counts. Its antigen is currently not known. No per-base quality is available; no much larger clone lies one base away. Overall study outcomes, separate from this receptor: In cross-validation, the 13-signature model distinguished ophthalmopathy from stable hyperthyroidism with approximately 90% sensitivity and 81.08% specificity, while in the test set the corresponding values were roughly 80% and 75%. In validation, the model predicted ophthalmopathy progression with about 71% sensitivity and around 72% specificity; approximately 12 predicted patients were CT-confirmed with GO in a median of approximately 6.2 months. Sample size was not statistically predetermined, and group allocation was not concealed from the investigators. Most of the expanded thyroid clonotypes with a frequency above 0.001 were also detected in blood, and it was suggested that the thyroid immune response may be reflected by blood repertoires.

Hyperthyroidism patients were newly diagnosed, were aged 18 to 65 years, and had a disease duration under 2 months. Anyone with other autoimmune diseases, uncontrolled infections, pregnancy or lactation was excluded from the study. Clinical symptoms, serum thyroxine, TRAb, thyroid ultrasound and orbital computed tomography were used for diagnosis. Total RNA was extracted with Trizol reagent and quality-checked on an Agilent 2100 Bioanalyzer. Sequences were obtained from peripheral blood or thyroid tissue (not recorded which). The V and J segments used are TRBV6-2 or TRBV6-3 and TRBJ2-6; 9 junctional bases match TRBD1. The source of this sequence is an adult man with Graves' hyperthyroidism. The sequenced DNA: TGTGCCAGCAGAGACCCGGGACAGGGAGCTGGGGCCAACGTCCTGACTTTC. The translation is CASRDPGQGAGANVLTF.